This T cell receptor (beta chain) stems from a study of regulatory T cells in long-lasting Graves disease. HTBI primers from iRepertoire and Arm-PCR of CDR3 regions yielded the TCR beta libraries. MiXCR, applied by TCRdb to the multiplex PCR reads, yields one record per CDR3 protein. The table shows 350,000 to 500,000 distinct CDR3 sequences, with under 25% occurring only once. Sample time point: persistent/refractory GD, antithyroid drugs over 5 years with positive TRAb. From PBMCs, RNA was extracted and then used to make the TCR library. The CDR3 has 13 amino acids. With 1 base removed from V and 4 bases from J, the gap between germline ends came to 10 bases. Germline loops: CDR1 SQVTM, CDR2 ANQGSEA. Many counts were recorded for this clonotype.

The receptor was isolated from a female donor with Graves disease. The sample in question was peripheral blood mononuclear cells (PBMCs), obtained when the disease was refractory, from a patient treated with antithyroid drugs. This chain links TRBV29-1 with TRBJ2-5; D is possibly TRBD2 (5 bases). The CDR3 DNA is TGCAGCGTTGAAGTGGGAGAGCCAGAGACCCAGTACTTC. This encodes CSVEVGEPETQYF.